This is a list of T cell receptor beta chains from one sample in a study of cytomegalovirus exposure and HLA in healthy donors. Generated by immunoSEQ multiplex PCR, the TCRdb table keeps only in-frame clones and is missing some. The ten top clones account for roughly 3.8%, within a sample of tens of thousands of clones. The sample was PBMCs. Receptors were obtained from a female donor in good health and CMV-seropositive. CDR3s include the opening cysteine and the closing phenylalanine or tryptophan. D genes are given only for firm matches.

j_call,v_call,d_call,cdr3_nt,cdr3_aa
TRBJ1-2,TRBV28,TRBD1,TGTGCCAGCAGACGTCCACAGGGGGCTAACTATGGCTACACCTTC,CASRRPQGANYGYTF
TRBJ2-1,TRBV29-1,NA,TGCAGCGTTGCGGGGGACCGGTACAATGAGCAGTTCTTC,CSVAGDRYNEQFF
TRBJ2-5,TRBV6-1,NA,TGTGCCAGCAGTGACGGTCTAGAAGAGACCCAGTACTTC,CASSDGLEETQYF
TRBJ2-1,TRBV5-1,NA,TGCGCCAGCAGCCGCGGACTCGTGGGCAATGAGCAGTTCTTC,CASSRGLVGNEQFF
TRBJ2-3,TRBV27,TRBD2,TGTGCCAGCAGTTTACTACTAGCGGGAGGAGGGGATACGCAGTATTTT,CASSLLLAGGGDTQYF
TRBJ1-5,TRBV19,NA,TGTGCCAGTAGTATAGACAGGTCATCGGGCAATCAGCCCCAGCATTTT,CASSIDRSSGNQPQHF
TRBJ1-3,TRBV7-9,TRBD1,TGTGCCAGCAGCTCCACACCGGGACAGGGAACCTCTGGAAACACCATATATTTT,CASSSTPGQGTSGNTIYF
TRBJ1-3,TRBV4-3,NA,TGCGCCAGCGGGCACGTCGGAAACACCATATATTTT,CASGHVGNTIYF
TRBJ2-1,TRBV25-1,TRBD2,TGTGCCAGCAGTGAATGGGCGGGAGCTGACAATGAGCAGTTCTTC,CASSEWAGADNEQFF
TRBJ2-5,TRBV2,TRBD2,TGTGCCAGCAGCGAGCTAGCGGGAGTTGTGGAGACCCAGTACTTC,CASSELAGVVETQYF
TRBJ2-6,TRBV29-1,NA,TGCAGCGTTGCGGAGGGTGGGGCCAACGTCCTGACTTTC,CSVAEGGANVLTF
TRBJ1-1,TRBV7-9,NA,TGTGCCAGCAGCTTATCAGGGAAGAACACTGAAGCTTTCTTT,CASSLSGKNTEAFF
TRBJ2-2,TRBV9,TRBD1,TGTGCCAGCAGCCTTTGGGACAGGCCGAACACCGGGGAGCTGTTTTTT,CASSLWDRPNTGELFF
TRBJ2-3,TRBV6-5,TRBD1,TGTGCCAGCAGCCAAAGGGACAGGGGGCTGGATACGCAGTATTTT,CASSQRDRGLDTQYF